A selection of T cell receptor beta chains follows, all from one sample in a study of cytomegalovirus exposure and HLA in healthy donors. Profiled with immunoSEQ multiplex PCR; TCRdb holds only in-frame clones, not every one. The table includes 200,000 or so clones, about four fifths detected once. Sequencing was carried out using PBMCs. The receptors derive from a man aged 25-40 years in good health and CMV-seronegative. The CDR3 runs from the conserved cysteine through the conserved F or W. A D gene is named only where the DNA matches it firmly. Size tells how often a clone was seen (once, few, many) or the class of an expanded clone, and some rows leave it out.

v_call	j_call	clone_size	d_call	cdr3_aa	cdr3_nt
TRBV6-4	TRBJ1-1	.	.	CASSQRWDTEAFF	TGTGCCAGCAGTCAGAGGTGGGACACTGAAGCTTTCTTT
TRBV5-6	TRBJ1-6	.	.	CASSFVAGGESSYNSPLHF	TGTGCCAGCAGCTTCGTCGCTGGGGGCGAGAGCTCCTATAATTCACCCCTCCACTTT
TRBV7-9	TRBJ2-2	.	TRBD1	CASEPANRGGTGELFF	TGTGCCAGCGAACCCGCGAACAGGGGCGGCACCGGGGAGCTGTTTTTT
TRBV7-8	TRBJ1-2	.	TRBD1	CASSLVSGQGPLGGTF	TGTGCCAGCAGCTTAGTCTCGGGACAGGGACCCCTCGGGGGAACCTTC
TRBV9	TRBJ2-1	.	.	CASSAGLRSVGEQFF	TGTGCCAGCAGCGCGGGACTTCGGTCGGTTGGGGAGCAGTTCTTC
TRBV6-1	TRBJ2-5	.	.	CASGRSASAEETQYF	TGTGCCAGCGGGAGGTCAGCTAGCGCGGAAGAGACCCAGTACTTC
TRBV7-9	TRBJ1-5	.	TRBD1	CASSRTGNQPQHF	TGTGCCAGCAGCCGGACAGGGAACCAGCCCCAGCATTTT
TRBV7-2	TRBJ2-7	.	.	CASSPRDTYEQYF	TGTGCCAGCAGCCCCAGGGACACCTACGAGCAGTACTTC
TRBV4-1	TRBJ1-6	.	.	CASSQTFQGSSYNSPLHF	TGCGCCAGCAGCCAGACCTTCCAGGGGAGCTCCTATAATTCACCCCTCCACTTT
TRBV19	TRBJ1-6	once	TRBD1	CASSTTGDSPLHF	TGTGCCAGTAGTACCACAGGGGATTCACCCCTCCACTTT
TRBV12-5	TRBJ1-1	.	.	CASGNDKSEAFF	TGTGCTAGTGGAAATGACAAATCTGAAGCTTTCTTT
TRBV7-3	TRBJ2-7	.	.	CASSLSGQGYEQYF	TGTGCCAGCAGCTTAAGTGGCCAGGGGTACGAGCAGTACTTC
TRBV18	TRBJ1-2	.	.	CASSPLPREGYTF	TGTGCCAGCTCACCATTACCGAGGGAAGGCTACACCTTC
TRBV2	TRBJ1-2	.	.	CASSVRSGSYGGYTF	TGTGCCAGCAGTGTCCGCTCGGGGTCCTACGGGGGCTACACCTTC
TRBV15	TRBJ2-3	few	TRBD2	CATSRDKSGGRTDTQYF	TGTGCCACCAGCAGAGATAAGAGCGGGGGACGCACAGATACGCAGTATTTT
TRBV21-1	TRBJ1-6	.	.	CARGGGPLHF	TGTGCCCGAGGGGGGGGACCCCTCCACTTT
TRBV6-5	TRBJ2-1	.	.	CASSRPGTSYNEQFF	TGTGCCAGCAGCCGACCCGGGACATCCTACAATGAGCAGTTCTTC
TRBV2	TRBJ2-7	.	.	CASGSSREQYF	TGTGCCAGTGGGTCCTCTAGGGAGCAGTACTTC
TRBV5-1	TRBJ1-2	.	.	CASSSGLGYGYTF	TGCGCCAGTAGCTCCGGGTTGGGCTATGGCTACACCTTC
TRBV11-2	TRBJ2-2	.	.	CASSSVRAAGELFF	TGTGCCAGCAGCTCCGTCAGGGCGGCCGGGGAGCTGTTTTTT
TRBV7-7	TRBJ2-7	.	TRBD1	CASSLGTGAHEQYF	TGTGCTAGCAGCTTGGGGACAGGGGCCCACGAGCAGTACTTC
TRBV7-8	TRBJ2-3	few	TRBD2	CASSWRQGAGRDTQYF	TGTGCCAGCAGCTGGCGCCAAGGAGCGGGGCGGGATACGCAGTATTTT
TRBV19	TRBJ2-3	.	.	CASSVQGTDTQYF	TGTGCCAGTAGTGTCCAGGGGACAGATACGCAGTATTTT
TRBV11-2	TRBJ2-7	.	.	CASSSGFRGPTYYEQYF	TGTGCCAGCAGCTCGGGGTTCAGGGGTCCTACGTACTACGAGCAGTACTTC
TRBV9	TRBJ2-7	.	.	CASSVEGLEGNEQYF	TGTGCCAGCAGCGTAGAGGGACTCGAGGGGAACGAGCAGTACTTC
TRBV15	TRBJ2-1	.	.	CATSRDQAADEQFF	TGTGCCACCAGCAGAGATCAGGCAGCCGATGAGCAGTTCTTC
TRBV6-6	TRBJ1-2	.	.	CASKTVRYGYTF	TGTGCCAGCAAGACTGTACGCTATGGCTACACCTTC
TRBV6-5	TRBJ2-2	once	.	CASSYSKQHGELFF	TGTGCCAGCAGTTACTCGAAACAGCACGGGGAGCTGTTTTTT
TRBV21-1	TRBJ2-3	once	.	CASSNLPSGGSLDTQYF	TGTGCCAGCAGCAATCTACCTAGCGGGGGGTCTCTTGATACGCAGTATTTT
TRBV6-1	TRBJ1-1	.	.	CASSETTGNTEAFF	TGTGCCAGCAGTGAGACGACAGGGAACACTGAAGCTTTCTTT
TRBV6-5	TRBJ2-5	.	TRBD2	CASSYSIGGAQETQYF	TGTGCCAGCAGTTACTCGATCGGGGGGGCCCAAGAGACCCAGTACTTC
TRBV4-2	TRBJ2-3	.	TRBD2	CASSQEPRGSGTDTQYF	TGTGCCAGCAGCCAAGAACCGCGGGGGTCTGGCACAGATACGCAGTATTTT
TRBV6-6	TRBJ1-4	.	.	CASSLSTQGTNEKLFF	TGTGCCAGCAGTTTATCGACCCAGGGGACTAATGAAAAACTGTTTTTT
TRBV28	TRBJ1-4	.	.	CASSLGGAPGEKLFF	TGTGCCAGCAGTCTCGGGGGGGCGCCGGGTGAAAAACTGTTTTTT
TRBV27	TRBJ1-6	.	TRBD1	CASRNRGASPNSPLHF	TGTGCCAGCAGAAACAGGGGCGCGTCTCCTAATTCACCCCTCCACTTT
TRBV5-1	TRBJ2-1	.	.	CASSYAGEQFF	TGCGCCAGCAGCTACGCGGGTGAGCAGTTCTTC
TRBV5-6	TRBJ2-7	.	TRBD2	CASSLLGGESYEQYF	TGTGCCAGCAGCTTATTGGGGGGGGAATCCTACGAGCAGTACTTC
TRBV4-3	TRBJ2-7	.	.	CASSQDDSYEQYF	TGCGCCAGCAGCCAAGACGACAGCTACGAGCAGTACTTC
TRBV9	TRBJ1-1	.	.	CASSEVGRVEAFF	TGTGCCAGCAGCGAGGTAGGCAGGGTAGAAGCTTTCTTT
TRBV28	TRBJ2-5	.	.	CASSLSLGGQETQYF	TGTGCCAGCAGTTTATCTCTCGGGGGCCAAGAGACCCAGTACTTC
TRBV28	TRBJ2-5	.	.	CATLRGSVGTQYF	TGTGCCACCCTCCGGGGTTCGGTAGGGACCCAGTACTTC